This T cell receptor (beta chain) was recorded in a study of somatic mutations in cytotoxic T cells in rheumatoid arthritis. Study context: Patients had 30 ml EDTA blood drawn right after diagnosis, before any treatment. Sorted by flow to nearly 100% purity were some V beta antibody-stained T-cell populations, including V beta1+ cells sequenced for TCRB. Study-level findings and limits: Statistically, CD8+ T-cell clonality was not significantly distinct between individuals with rheumatoid arthritis and age-matched healthy controls.

This CDR3 region has 15 residues. Germline V gene lookup returns CDR1 MNHEY and CDR2 SMNVEV (reference sequence). V was cut by 3 bases and J by 0 bases, with 9 bases left in between. Libraries were prepared by immunoSEQ multiplex PCR; TCRdb keeps only in-frame clonotypes and omits some of them. Among nearly 4,500 clones listed, about four fifths were seen once. Concerning this clone: Its target is unknown.

This chain joins TRBV27 and TRBJ1-5; maybe TRBD1 (6 bases). Input material: CD8+ T cells sorted from blood. This TCR was sampled from a woman in her fifties or sixties with rheumatoid arthritis. The CDR3 coding sequence is TGTGCCAGCAGTTTTAAGGGGGTTAGCAATCAGCCCCAGCATTTT. This sequence encodes CASSFKGVSNQPQHF.